This passage covers 29 T cell receptor beta chains from one sample sequenced in a study of blood T cell repertoires in COVID-19. Profiled with immunoSEQ multiplex PCR; TCRdb holds only in-frame clones, not every one. The profile covers 65,000 or so clones, with about 90% appearing a single time and 10% taken by the ten largest. The source material was peripheral blood. Receptors originate from a human donor with acute or convalescent COVID-19. The donor label of this sample is uncertain.

CDR3 loop: CASSSGQEFRETQYF. The CDR3 DNA reads as TGTGCCAGCAGCTCAGGACAGGAGTTCCGAGAGACCCAGTACTTC. The chain combines TRBV7-9 with TRBJ2-5; 7 bases line up with TRBD1. Looked up from germline, CDR1 is SEHNR and CDR2 is FQNEAQ (reference sequence). The V gene end was trimmed by 4 bases and the J gene end by 4 bases; junction bases not matched to a gene: 9. This CDR3 is built from 15 residues.

V usage is TRBV27 and J usage is TRBJ2-1, with D maybe TRBD1 (5 bases). The ends were cut back, 9 bases at V and 9 bases at J, with 21 bases in the middle. There are 14 residues in the CDR3. Germline CDR1 and CDR2: MNHEY and SMNVEV (reference sequence). The CDR3 nucleotides are TGTGCCAGTACGCCGACAGATACGTACGCTGAGCAGTTCTTC. Protein product: CASTPTDTYAEQFF.

This chain's CDR3 is CASSFIDSYGYTF. The DNA of the CDR3 is TGTGCCAGCAGTTTTATCGACAGCTATGGCTACACCTTC. V usage is TRBV5-6 and J usage is TRBJ1-2, with D maybe TRBD1 (5 bases). Looked up from germline, CDR1 is SGHDT and CDR2 is YYEEEE. Trimming removed 5 bases from V and 4 bases from J, with 12 bases in between. This CDR3 region has 13 residues.

The chain combines TRBV5-1 with TRBJ1-1; D remains unclear. The ends were cut back, 6 bases at V and 8 bases at J, with 11 bases in the middle. Germline CDR1 and CDR2: SGHRS and YFSETQ. The CDR3 is 11 amino acids. The CDR3 reads CASKRETEAFF. The CDR3 bases are TGCGCCAGCAAGAGAGAAACCGAAGCTTTCTTT.

The chain has TRBV27 and TRBJ1-1; D remains unclear. CDR1 MNHEY and CDR2 SMNVEV come from the germline V gene (reference sequence). The germline V and J ends were trimmed by 0 bases and 5 bases, with 7 bases remaining between them. The CDR3 spans 13 residues. In nucleotides, the CDR3 is TGTGCCAGCAGTTTATCCCCCCGTACTGAAGCTTTCTTT. It specifies CASSLSPRTEAFF.

The chain joins TRBV5-1 to TRBJ2-3; the D gene is possibly TRBD2 (6 bases). V lost 4 bases to trimming and J lost 6 bases, with 15 bases between them. CDR3 length equals 14 residues. In germline, CDR1 is SGHRS, CDR2 YFSETQ. CDR3 region: CASSPQRESDTQYF. The CDR3, as DNA: TGCGCCAGCAGCCCCCAACGGGAGTCGGATACGCAGTATTTT.

The chain links TRBV7-6 to TRBJ1-4, with TRBD1 matching over 10 bases. With 4 bases clipped from V and 8 bases from J, the junction kept 4 bases outside the gene matches. Looked up from germline, CDR1 is SGHVS and CDR2 is FNYEAQ. The CDR3 is made up of 14 amino acids. The CDR3 coding sequence is TGTGCCAGCAGCTCCGGGACAGGGGACGAAAAACTGTTTTTT. It codes for CASSSGTGDEKLFF.

The chain joins TRBV5-1 to TRBJ2-5; no clear D. V lost 3 bases and J 1 base, leaving 13 bases between the germline ends. CDR1 SGHRS and CDR2 YFSETQ come from the germline V gene. This CDR3 is 15 amino acids long. The CDR3 reads CASSSQLGAQETQYF. The CDR3 nucleotides read TGCGCCAGCAGCTCGCAGCTAGGAGCCCAAGAGACCCAGTACTTC.

CDR3 in amino acids: CAWSSQGYDQPQHF. As DNA, the CDR3 is TGTGCCTGGAGTAGTCAGGGGTACGATCAGCCCCAGCATTTT. V is TRBV30 and J is TRBJ1-5, with a tentative D call TRBD1 (6 bases). V lost 2 bases and J 5 bases, leaving 13 bases between the germline ends. From germline, CDR1 is GTSNPN and CDR2 SVGIG (reference sequence). The CDR3 has 14 residues.

This chain uses TRBV10-3 with TRBJ1-3; D remains unclear. V was pared by 0 bases and J by 0 bases, with 6 bases between. The CDR3 is made up of 15 amino acids. Germline values: CDR1 ENHRY, CDR2 SYGVKD. The CDR3 DNA is TGTGCCATCAGTGAGTCGCCAGGCTCTGGAAACACCATATATTTT. Translation: CAISESPGSGNTIYF.

This clone was counted a single time. V gene TRBV5-1 combines with J gene TRBJ2-1; D may be TRBD2 (5 bases). V was shortened by 0 bases and J by 9 bases, with 19 bases between the two germline ends. CDR1 is SGHRS and CDR2 is YFSETQ in the germline V gene. The CDR3 sequence is 16 residues long. CDR3 sequence reads: CASSLDPGLMGSEQFF. The CDR3 DNA sequence: TGCGCCAGCAGCTTGGATCCGGGTCTGATGGGGAGTGAGCAGTTCTTC.

This rearrangement joins TRBV5-1 to TRBJ1-3, with 8 bases aligning to TRBD1. The CDR3 is 17 amino acids. Trimming took 0 bases from V and 1 from J; bases not matched to a gene: 6. Germline CDR1 reads SGHRS; CDR2 reads YFSETQ. The CDR3 here is CASSLDGTGKSGNTIYF. In DNA form, the CDR3 reads TGCGCCAGCAGCTTGGACGGGACAGGAAAGTCTGGAAACACCATATATTTT.

The V call is TRBV6-2 or TRBV6-3, the J call TRBJ2-5, with D maybe TRBD2 (5 bases). V was clipped by 3 bases and J by 5 bases, with 13 bases between them. The CDR3 spans 14 residues. Germline loops: CDR1 MNHEY, CDR2 SVGEGT. CDR3 amino acids: CASSYDYLGETQYF. DNA of the CDR3: TGTGCCAGCAGTTATGACTACCTGGGGGAGACCCAGTACTTC.

The V call is TRBV11-2, the J call TRBJ2-2; maybe TRBD2 (6 bases). The CDR3 covers 16 residues. Germline CDR1 SGHAT, CDR2 FQNNGV. Trimming took 4 bases from V and 2 from J, leaving 14 bases between them. This CDR3 is CASSSFGTLNTGELFF. CDR3 bases: TGTGCCAGCAGCTCTTTCGGGACTCTTAACACCGGGGAGCTGTTTTTT.

This chain links TRBV29-1 with TRBJ2-7; 10 bases fit TRBD2. The CDR3 sequence is 15 residues long. CDR1 and CDR2 from the germline V gene are SQVTM and ANQGSEA. V was pared by 5 bases and J by 2 bases, with 9 bases of the junction left unmatched. CDR3 DNA: TGCAGCGTTAAACTAGCGGGATCCGGGCCCTACGAGCAGTACTTC. Translated, it gives CSVKLAGSGPYEQYF.

The rearrangement uses TRBV5-1 and TRBJ2-3, with D perhaps TRBD2 (5 bases). The CDR3 has 17 amino acids. Trimming took off 1 base at V and 1 base at J, with 16 bases between the two ends. Germline loops: CDR1 SGHRS, CDR2 YFSETQ. The CDR3 spells CASSLIPSGKGTDTQYF. The CDR3 DNA reads TGCGCCAGCAGCTTGATCCCCTCGGGGAAGGGCACAGATACGCAGTATTTT.

The V call is TRBV5-4, the J call TRBJ2-4; tentatively, D is TRBD1 (7 bases). V lost 0 bases to trimming and J lost 8 bases, with 9 bases between them. This CDR3 is 13 amino acids long. Germline V gives CDR1 SGHNT, CDR2 YYREEE (reference sequence). CDR3 sequence (DNA): TGTGCCAGCAGCTTGGGCGGGACAGACATTCAGTACTTC. This translates into CASSLGGTDIQYF. Full variable domain (rest looked up from reference TRBV5-4 and TRBJ2-4): ETGVTQSPTHLIKTRGQQVTLRCSSQSGHNTVSWYQQALGQGPQFIFQYYREEENGRGNFPPRFSGLQFPNYSSELNVNALELDDSALYLCASSLGGTDIQYFGAGTRLSVL.

The chain employs TRBV18 and TRBJ2-4; 8 nucleotides match TRBD2. V lost 5 bases, J lost 3 bases, and 0 bases stayed unmatched. In germline, CDR1 is KGHSH, CDR2 LQKENI. There are 13 residues in the CDR3. CDR3 loop: CASSTSGKNIQYF. The CDR3 region has the DNA TGTGCCAGCTCAACTAGCGGCAAAAACATTCAGTACTTC.

The chain has TRBV11-3 and TRBJ2-1; 7 bases are shared with TRBD2. J was trimmed by 5 bases and V by 2 bases; bases with no gene match: 6. Germline V gives CDR1 SGHNT, CDR2 YENEEA. There are 15 residues in the CDR3. DNA for the CDR3: TGTGCCAGCAGCTTAAGGTCGCTAGCGGACAATGAGCAGTTCTTC. Encoded protein: CASSLRSLADNEQFF.

The chain carries TRBV7-8 and TRBJ2-3; the D gene is possibly TRBD2 (6 bases). Germline CDR1 reads SGHVS; CDR2 reads FQNEAQ. Between the trimmed V and J ends, which lost 4 bases and 7 bases, there was a span of 18 bases. The CDR3 loop spans 15 amino acids. Here the CDR3 DNA reads TGTGCCAGCAGCTCGGCTGGGGGGAGAGGGAATACGCAGTATTTT. The encoded protein is CASSSAGGRGNTQYF.

The chain carries TRBV19 and TRBJ2-7, with 10 bases lining up with TRBD1. The germline V gene has CDR1 LNHDA and CDR2 SQIVND (reference sequence). J lost 9 bases, V lost 5 bases, and 10 bases had no gene match. The CDR3 has 14 amino acids. Here the CDR3 DNA reads TGTGCCAGTAGTCCGACAGGGGGCAGCCTTCGGCAGTACGTC. It encodes CASSPTGGSLRQYV.

The chain is built from TRBV5-6 and TRBJ2-3; 8 bases match TRBD1. Per germline, CDR1 SGHDT and CDR2 YYEEEE. The CDR3 is 14 amino acids. Unmatched junction bases numbered 6, after V lost 4 bases and J lost 5 bases. The CDR3 DNA sequence: TGTGCCAGCAGCCCGGACAGGGCCGGAGATACGCAGTATTTT. This gives the protein CASSPDRAGDTQYF.

The chain has TRBV5-4 and TRBJ2-7; D ambiguous. The V end was cut by 4 bases, the J end by 1 base, with 15 bases between. The CDR3 extends over 15 amino acids. Per germline, CDR1 SGHNT and CDR2 YYREEE (reference sequence). The CDR3 nucleotides read TGTGCCAGCAGCCCCGAAAGCACCACGTCCTACGAGCAGTACTTC. Its protein product is CASSPESTTSYEQYF.

V usage is TRBV5-1 and J usage is TRBJ2-1; TRBD2 matches at 13 bases. CDR1 SGHRS and CDR2 YFSETQ come from the germline V gene. The J segment lost 1 base and the V segment lost 4 bases, leaving 8 bases of the junction unmatched. The CDR3 has 18 amino acids. The CDR3 loop reads CASSRGLAGLGSYNEQFF. Written as DNA, the CDR3 is TGCGCCAGCAGCAGGGGACTAGCGGGACTTGGGTCCTACAATGAGCAGTTCTTC. Complete variable domain (other parts from reference TRBV5-1 and TRBJ2-1): KAGVTQTPRYLIKTRGQQVTLSCSPISGHRSVSWYQQTPGQGLQFLFEYFSETQRNKGNFPGRFSGRQFSNSRSEMNVSTLELGDSALYLCASSRGLAGLGSYNEQFFGPGTRLTVL.

The chain has TRBV28 and TRBJ2-5, with 8 bases that match TRBD1. Unmatched junction bases numbered 7, after V lost 2 bases and J lost 5 bases. CDR3 size: 15 residues. CDR1 MDHEN and CDR2 SYDVKM come from the germline V gene. This CDR3 is CASSLDRGFQETQYF. CDR3 sequence (DNA): TGTGCCAGCAGTTTAGACAGGGGTTTCCAGGAGACCCAGTACTTC. The whole variable domain, remainder taken from reference TRBV28 and TRBJ2-5, is DVKVTQSSRYLVKRTGEKVFLECVQDMDHENMFWYRQDPGLGLRLIYFSYDVKMKEKGDIPEGYSVSREKKERFSLILESASTNQTSMYLCASSLDRGFQETQYFGPGTRLLVL.

The J gene is TRBJ1-2, the V gene TRBV5-1; TRBD1 matches 8 bases. V shed 4 bases and J 8 bases; nucleotides not matched to a gene: 16. Looked up from germline, CDR1 is SGHRS and CDR2 is YFSETQ. The CDR3 totals 16 residues. The CDR3 DNA reads as TGCGCCAGCAGCCCGGACAGGGAATTTCCCTATGAGGGCTACACCTTC. It specifies CASSPDREFPYEGYTF.

The genes are TRBV30 and TRBJ2-1; TRBD1 might be the D (7 bases). The CDR3 is 15 residues long. Between the trimmed V and J ends, which lost 3 bases and 4 bases, there was a span of 16 bases. Germline CDR1 GTSNPN, CDR2 SVGIG (reference sequence). The CDR3 reads CAWSVSTGRYNEQFF. CDR3 in DNA: TGTGCCTGGAGCGTCTCGACAGGGAGGTACAATGAGCAGTTCTTC.

A single count supports this clone. The chain joins TRBV19 to TRBJ2-7; TRBD1 agrees at 7 bases. The CDR3 loop spans 17 amino acids. J gave up 0 bases and V 4 bases, and 12 bases lay outside the gene matches. The V gene's germline CDR1 is LNHDA and CDR2 SQIVND (reference sequence). CDR3 protein: CASSNSLRGLGSYEQYF. The CDR3 DNA is TGTGCCAGTAGTAACTCCCTTAGGGGGCTAGGCTCCTACGAGCAGTACTTC.

The V and J genes are TRBV11-3 and TRBJ2-7; possibly TRBD2 for D (6 bases). Per germline, CDR1 SGHNT and CDR2 YENEEA. With 3 bases removed from V and 0 bases from J, the gap between germline ends came to 9 bases. This CDR3 is built from 14 residues. The CDR3 sequence is CASSFDGSSYEQYF. The CDR3 DNA follows: TGTGCCAGCAGCTTCGACGGGAGCTCCTACGAGCAGTACTTC.